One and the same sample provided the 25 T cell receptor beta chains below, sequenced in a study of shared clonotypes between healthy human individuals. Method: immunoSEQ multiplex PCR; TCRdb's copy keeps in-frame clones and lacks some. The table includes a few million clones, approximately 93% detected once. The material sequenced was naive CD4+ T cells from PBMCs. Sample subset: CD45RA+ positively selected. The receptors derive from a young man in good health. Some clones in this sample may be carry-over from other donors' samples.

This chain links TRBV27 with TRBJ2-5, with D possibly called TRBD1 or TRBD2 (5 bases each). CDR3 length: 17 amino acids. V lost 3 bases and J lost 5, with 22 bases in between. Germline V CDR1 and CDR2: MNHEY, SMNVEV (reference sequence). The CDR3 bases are TGTGCCAGCAGTTTCCCCAAAGGGACCCAGCCCCGGGAGACCCAGTACTTC. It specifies CASSFPKGTQPRETQYF.

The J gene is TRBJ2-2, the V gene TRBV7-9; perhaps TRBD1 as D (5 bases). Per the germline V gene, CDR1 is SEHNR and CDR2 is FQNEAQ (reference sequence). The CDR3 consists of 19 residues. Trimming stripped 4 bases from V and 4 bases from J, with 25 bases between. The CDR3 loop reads CASSSLMRTSRPRTGELFF. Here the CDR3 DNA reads TGTGCCAGCAGCTCCCTTATGAGGACATCTCGCCCTCGCACCGGGGAGCTGTTTTTT.

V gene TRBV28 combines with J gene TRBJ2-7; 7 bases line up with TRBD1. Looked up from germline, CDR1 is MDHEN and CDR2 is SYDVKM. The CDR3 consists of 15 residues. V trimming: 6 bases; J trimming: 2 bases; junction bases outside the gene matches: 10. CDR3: CASSTPGTATYEQYF. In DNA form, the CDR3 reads TGTGCCAGCAGCACCCCCGGGACAGCGACCTACGAGCAGTACTTC.

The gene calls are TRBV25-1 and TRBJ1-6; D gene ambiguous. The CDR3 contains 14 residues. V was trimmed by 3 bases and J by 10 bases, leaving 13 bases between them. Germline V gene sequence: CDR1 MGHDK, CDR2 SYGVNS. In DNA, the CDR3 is TGTGCCAGCAGTGATCCGGGTTTAGGGTCACCCCTCCACTTT. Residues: CASSDPGLGSPLHF.

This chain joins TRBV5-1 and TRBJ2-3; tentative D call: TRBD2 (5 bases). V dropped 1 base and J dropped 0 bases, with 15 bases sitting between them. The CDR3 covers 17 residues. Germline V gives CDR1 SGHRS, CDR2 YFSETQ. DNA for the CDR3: TGCGCCAGCAGCTTGAAGCTAGCCTTCCCTAGCACAGATACGCAGTATTTT. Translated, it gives CASSLKLAFPSTDTQYF.

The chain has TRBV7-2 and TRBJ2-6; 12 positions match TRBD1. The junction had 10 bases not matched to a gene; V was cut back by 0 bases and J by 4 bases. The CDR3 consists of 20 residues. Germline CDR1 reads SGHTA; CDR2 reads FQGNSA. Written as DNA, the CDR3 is TGTGCCAGCAGCTTAGCCTACCGGGACAGGGGGCAAGCGGGGGCCAACGTCCTGACTTTC. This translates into CASSLAYRDRGQAGANVLTF.

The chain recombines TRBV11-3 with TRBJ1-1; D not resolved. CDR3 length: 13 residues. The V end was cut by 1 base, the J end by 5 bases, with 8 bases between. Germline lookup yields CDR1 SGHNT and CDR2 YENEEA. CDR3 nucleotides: TGTGCCAGCAGCTTAGGTGAGGCAACTGAAGCTTTCTTT. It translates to CASSLGEATEAFF.

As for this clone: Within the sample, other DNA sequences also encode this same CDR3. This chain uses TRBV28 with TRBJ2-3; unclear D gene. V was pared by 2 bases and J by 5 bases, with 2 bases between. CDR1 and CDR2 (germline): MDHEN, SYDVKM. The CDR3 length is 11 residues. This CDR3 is CASSLRDTQYF. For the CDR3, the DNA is TGTGCCAGCAGTTTACGAGATACGCAGTATTTT.

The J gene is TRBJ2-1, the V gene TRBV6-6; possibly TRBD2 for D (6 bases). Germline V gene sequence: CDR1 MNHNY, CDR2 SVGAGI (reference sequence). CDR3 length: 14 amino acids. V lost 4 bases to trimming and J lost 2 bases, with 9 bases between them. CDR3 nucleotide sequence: TGTGCCAGCAGTTTCTCGGGAGCCTACAATGAGCAGTTCTTC. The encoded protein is CASSFSGAYNEQFF.

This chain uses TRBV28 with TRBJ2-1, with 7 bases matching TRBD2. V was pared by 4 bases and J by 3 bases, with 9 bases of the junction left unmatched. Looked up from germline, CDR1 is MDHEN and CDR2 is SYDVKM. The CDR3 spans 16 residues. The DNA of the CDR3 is TGTGCCAGCAGTTCACTAAAGCGGGATGTCTACAATGAGCAGTTCTTC. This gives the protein CASSSLKRDVYNEQFF.

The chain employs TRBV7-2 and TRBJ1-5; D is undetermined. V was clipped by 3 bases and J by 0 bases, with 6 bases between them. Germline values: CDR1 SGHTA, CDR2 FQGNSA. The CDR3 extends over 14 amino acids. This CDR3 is CASSLQVSNQPQHF. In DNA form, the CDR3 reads TGTGCCAGCAGCTTGCAGGTTAGCAATCAGCCCCAGCATTTT.

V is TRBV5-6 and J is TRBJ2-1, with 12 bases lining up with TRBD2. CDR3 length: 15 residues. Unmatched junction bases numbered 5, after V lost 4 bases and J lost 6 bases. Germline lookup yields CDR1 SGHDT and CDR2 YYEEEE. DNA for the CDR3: TGTGCCAGCAGCAGACTAGCGGGAGCGGTCAATGAGCAGTTCTTC. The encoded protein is CASSRLAGAVNEQFF.

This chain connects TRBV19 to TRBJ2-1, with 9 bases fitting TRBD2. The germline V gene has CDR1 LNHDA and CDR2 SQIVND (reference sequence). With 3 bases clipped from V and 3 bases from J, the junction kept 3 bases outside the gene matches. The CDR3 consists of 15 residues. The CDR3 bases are TGTGCCAGTAGTATCCAGCGGGAGGACTACAATGAGCAGTTCTTC. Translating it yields CASSIQREDYNEQFF.

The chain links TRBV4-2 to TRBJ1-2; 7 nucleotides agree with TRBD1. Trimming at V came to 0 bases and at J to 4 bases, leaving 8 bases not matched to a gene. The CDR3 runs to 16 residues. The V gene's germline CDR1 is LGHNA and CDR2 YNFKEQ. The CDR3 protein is CASSQDRAGGGYGYTF. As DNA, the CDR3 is TGTGCCAGCAGCCAAGATCGGGCAGGGGGTGGCTATGGCTACACCTTC.

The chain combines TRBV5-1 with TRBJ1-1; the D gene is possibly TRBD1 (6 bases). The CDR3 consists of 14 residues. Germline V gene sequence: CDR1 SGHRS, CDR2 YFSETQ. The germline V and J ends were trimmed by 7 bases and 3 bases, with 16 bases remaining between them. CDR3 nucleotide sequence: TGCGCCAGCCGAGGGGGGCTGGGGGACACTGAAGCTTTCTTT. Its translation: CASRGGLGDTEAFF.

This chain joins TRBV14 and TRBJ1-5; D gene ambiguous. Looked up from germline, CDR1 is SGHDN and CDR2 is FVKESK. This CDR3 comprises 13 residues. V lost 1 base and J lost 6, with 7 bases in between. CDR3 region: CASSQGEGQPQHF. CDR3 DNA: TGTGCCAGCAGCCAAGGGGAGGGTCAGCCCCAGCATTTT.

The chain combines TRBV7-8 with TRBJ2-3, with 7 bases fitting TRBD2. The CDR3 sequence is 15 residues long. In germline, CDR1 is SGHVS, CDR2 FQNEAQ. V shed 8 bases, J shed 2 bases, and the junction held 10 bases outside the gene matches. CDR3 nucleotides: TGTGCCAGCGGATTAACCGGGACTATCACAGATACGCAGTATTTT. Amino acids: CASGLTGTITDTQYF.

CDR3 bases: TGTGCCAGCAGCTCGATTCCAGGGCTAGGGACTGAAGCTTTCTTT. Residues: CASSSIPGLGTEAFF. V and J are TRBV7-9 and TRBJ1-1, with a weak D call TRBD1 (5 bases). The CDR3 is made up of 15 amino acids. CDR1 is SEHNR and CDR2 is FQNEAQ in the germline V gene (reference sequence). The germline V and J ends were trimmed by 4 bases and 5 bases, with 17 bases remaining between them.

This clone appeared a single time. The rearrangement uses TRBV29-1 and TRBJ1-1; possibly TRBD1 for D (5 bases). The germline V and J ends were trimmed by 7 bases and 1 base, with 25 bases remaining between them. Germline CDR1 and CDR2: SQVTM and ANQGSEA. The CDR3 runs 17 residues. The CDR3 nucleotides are TGCAGCGACCTTGAGGCGGTCTCCGGGACGTCGAACACTGAAGCTTTCTTT. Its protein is CSDLEAVSGTSNTEAFF. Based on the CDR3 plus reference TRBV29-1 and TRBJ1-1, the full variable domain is SAVISQKPSRDICQRGTSLTIQCQVDSQVTMMFWYRQQPGQSLTLIATANQGSEATYESGFVIDKFPISRPNLTFSTLTVSNMSPEDSSIYLCSDLEAVSGTSNTEAFFGQGTRLTVV.

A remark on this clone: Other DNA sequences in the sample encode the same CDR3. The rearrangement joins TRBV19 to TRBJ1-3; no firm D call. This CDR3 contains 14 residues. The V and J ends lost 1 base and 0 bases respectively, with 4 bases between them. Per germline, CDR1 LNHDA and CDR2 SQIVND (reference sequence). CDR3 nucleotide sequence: TGTGCCAGTAGTATAGGACGCTCTGGAAACACCATATATTTT. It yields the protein CASSIGRSGNTIYF.

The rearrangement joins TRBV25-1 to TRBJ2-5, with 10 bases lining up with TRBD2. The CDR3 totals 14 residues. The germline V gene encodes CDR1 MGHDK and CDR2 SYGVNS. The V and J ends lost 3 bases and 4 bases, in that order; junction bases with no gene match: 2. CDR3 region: CASSDTSGAETQYF. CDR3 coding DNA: TGTGCCAGCAGTGACACTAGCGGGGCAGAGACCCAGTACTTC.

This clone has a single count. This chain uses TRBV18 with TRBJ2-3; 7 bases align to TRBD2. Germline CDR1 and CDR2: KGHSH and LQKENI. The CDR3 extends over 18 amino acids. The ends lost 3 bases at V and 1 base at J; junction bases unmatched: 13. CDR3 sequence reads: CASSPLTQAGLGTDTQYF. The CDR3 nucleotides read TGTGCCAGCTCACCTTTAACTCAAGCGGGATTAGGCACAGATACGCAGTATTTT.

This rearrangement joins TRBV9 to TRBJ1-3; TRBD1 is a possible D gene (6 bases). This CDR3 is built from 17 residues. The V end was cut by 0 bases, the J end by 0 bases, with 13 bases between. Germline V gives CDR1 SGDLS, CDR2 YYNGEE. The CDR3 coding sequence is TGTGCCAGCAGCGTAGCTACAGGGACTCACTCTGGAAACACCATATATTTT. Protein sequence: CASSVATGTHSGNTIYF.

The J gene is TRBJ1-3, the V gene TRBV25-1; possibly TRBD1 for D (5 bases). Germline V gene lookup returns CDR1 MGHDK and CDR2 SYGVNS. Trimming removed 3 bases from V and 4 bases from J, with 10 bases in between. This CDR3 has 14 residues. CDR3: CASSEGHFGNTIYF. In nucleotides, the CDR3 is TGTGCCAGCAGTGAGGGGCACTTCGGAAACACCATATATTTT.

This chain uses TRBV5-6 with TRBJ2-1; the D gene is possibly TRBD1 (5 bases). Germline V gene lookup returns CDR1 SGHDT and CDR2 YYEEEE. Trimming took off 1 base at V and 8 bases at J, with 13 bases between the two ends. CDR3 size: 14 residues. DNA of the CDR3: TGTGCCAGCAGCTTGAACAGGCCTAGGGATGAGCAGTTCTTC. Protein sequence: CASSLNRPRDEQFF. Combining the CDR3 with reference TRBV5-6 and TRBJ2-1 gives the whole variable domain DAGVTQSPTHLIKTRGQQVTLRCSPKSGHDTVSWYQQALGQGPQFIFQYYEEEERQRGNFPDRFSGHQFPNYSSELNVNALLLGDSALYLCASSLNRPRDEQFFGPGTRLTVL.